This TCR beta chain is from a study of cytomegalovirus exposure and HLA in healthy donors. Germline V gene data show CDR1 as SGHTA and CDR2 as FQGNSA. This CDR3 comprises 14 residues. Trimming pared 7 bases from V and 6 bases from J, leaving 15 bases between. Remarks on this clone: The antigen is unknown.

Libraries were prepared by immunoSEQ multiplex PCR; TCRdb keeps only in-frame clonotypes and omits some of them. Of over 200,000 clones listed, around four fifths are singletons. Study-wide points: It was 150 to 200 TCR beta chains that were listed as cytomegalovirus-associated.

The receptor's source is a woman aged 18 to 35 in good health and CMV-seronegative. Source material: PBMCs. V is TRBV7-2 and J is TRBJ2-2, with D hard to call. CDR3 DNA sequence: TGTGCCAGCAACCCAGGCCTGACTTCCGGGGAGCTGTTTTTT. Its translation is CASNPGLTSGELFF.